This TCR beta chain was identified in a study of technical replicates of blood from several donors. Generated by immunoSEQ multiplex PCR, the TCRdb table keeps only in-frame clones and is missing some. The sample lists more than 75,000 clones; nearly 96% were seen once. Germline CDR1 MNHEY, CDR2 SMNVEV (reference sequence). Trimming left V 5 bases short and J 6 bases short, with 14 bases between. The CDR3 has 13 residues. V and J are TRBV27 and TRBJ2-7; a possible D gene is TRBD2 (5 bases). The TCR originated in a human donor in good health. The material sequenced was T cells isolated from PBMCs. In DNA form, the CDR3 reads TGTGCCAGCAGTCCCCTGGACTCCGTCGAGCAGTACTTC. Translation: CASSPLDSVEQYF.